The present entry profiles one T cell receptor beta chain with its context. Produced via immunoSEQ multiplex PCR; TCRdb's table is partial and in-frame only. The data show more than 50,000 clones, with 70% to 90% seen just once and 3.5% to 4% held by the top ten. The entry originates in a study of T cell responses to AZD1222 COVID-19 vaccine. This CDR3 comprises 12 residues. V lost 2 bases and J 5 bases, leaving 6 bases between the germline ends. Germline V gives CDR1 ENHRY, CDR2 SYGVKD. The chain carries TRBV10-3 and TRBJ1-2; no firm D call. Material: peripheral blood, obtained on day 0 of AZD1222 vaccination. The source of this sequence is an adult in good health. The CDR3 nucleotides are TGTGCCATCAGTGAGCACAGTTATGGCTACACCTTC. The encoded protein is CAISEHSYGYTF.